This T cell receptor beta chain was identified during a study of identical twins. The CDR3 consists of 13 residues. V lost 4 bases, J lost 8 bases, and 4 bases stayed unmatched. From the 5' RACE reads, TCRdb called clonotypes with MiXCR, one entry per CDR3 protein. The sample includes 1.5 million to 2 million distinct CDR3 sequences, around 29% of them seen just once. This clonotype was seen more than once but under ten times. Its specificity is unknown. Findings of the study overall: Surplus twin overlap in beta out-of-frame sequences was less pronounced.

The chain combines TRBV12-3 or TRBV12-4 with TRBJ1-4; 7 bases agree with TRBD1. The specimen sequenced was cord blood. The TCR originated in a newborn girl in good health. The chain's CDR3 is CASSSTGEEKLFF. The CDR3 region has the DNA TGTGCCAGCAGTTCTACAGGGGAAGAAAAACTGTTTTTT.